This T cell receptor (beta chain) was observed in a study of T-cell reconstitution after alpha-beta-depleted transplantation in children. Library preparation (for TCRbeta) was performed with unique molecular identifiers. Via MiXCR, TCRdb re-called the PCR reads, giving one row per CDR3 protein. The sample includes some 500,000 distinct CDR3 sequences, 18% of them seen just once. The V end lost 2 bases, the J end lost 0 bases, and 8 bases lay between the germline ends. Germline-derived CDR1 and CDR2 are KGHSH and LQKENI. The CDR3 sequence is 15 residues long. This clonotype was detected a few times. Source: PBMCs from the stem cell graft donor, taken from the stem cell graft. The receptor was derived from a human donor who donated a stem cell graft to a child with acute lymphoblastic leukemia. This chain links TRBV18 with TRBJ1-3; D unresolved. The CDR3 DNA is TGTGCCAGCTCACCAAGCGGTCTCTCTGGAAACACCATATATTTT. The encoded protein is CASSPSGLSGNTIYF.